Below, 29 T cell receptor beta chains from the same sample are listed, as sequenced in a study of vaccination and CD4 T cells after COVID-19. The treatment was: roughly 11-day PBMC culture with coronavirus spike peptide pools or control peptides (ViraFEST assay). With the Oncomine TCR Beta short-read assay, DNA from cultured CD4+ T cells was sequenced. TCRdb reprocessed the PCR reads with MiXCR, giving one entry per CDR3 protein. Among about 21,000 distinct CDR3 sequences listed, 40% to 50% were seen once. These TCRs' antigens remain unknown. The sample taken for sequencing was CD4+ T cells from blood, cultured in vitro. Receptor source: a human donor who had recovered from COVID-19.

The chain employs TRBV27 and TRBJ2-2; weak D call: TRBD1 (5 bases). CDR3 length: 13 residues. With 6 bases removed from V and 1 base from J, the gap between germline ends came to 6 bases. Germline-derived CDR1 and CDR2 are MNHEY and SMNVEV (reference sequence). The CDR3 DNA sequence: TGTGCCAGCAGCGACAGGAACACCGGGGAGCTGTTTTTT. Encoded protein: CASSDRNTGELFF.

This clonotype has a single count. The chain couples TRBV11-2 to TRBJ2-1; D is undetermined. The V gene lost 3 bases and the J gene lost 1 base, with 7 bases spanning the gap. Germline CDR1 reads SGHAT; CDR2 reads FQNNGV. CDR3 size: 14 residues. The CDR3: CASSFLRSYNEQFF. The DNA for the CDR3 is TGTGCCAGCAGCTTTTTACGGTCCTACAATGAGCAGTTCTTC.

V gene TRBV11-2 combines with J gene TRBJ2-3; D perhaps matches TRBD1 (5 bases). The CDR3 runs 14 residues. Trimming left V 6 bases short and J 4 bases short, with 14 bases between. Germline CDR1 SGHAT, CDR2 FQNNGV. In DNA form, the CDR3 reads TGTGCCAGCAGTCGAAGGCTAGGGGCAGATACGCAGTATTTT. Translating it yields CASSRRLGADTQYF.

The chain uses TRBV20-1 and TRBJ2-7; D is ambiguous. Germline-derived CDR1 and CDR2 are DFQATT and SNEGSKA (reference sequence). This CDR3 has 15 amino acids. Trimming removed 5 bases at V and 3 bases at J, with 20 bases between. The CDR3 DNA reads TGCAGTGCTCCAACCCTCAGCGTAAACAACTACGAGCAGTACTTC. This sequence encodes CSAPTLSVNNYEQYF.

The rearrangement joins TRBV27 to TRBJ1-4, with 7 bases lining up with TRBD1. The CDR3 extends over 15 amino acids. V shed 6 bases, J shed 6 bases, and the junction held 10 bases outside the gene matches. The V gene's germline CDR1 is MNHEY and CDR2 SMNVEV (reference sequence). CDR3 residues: CASRGGGAIHEKLFF. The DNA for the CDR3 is TGTGCCAGCAGGGGAGGGGGCGCGATACATGAAAAACTGTTTTTT.

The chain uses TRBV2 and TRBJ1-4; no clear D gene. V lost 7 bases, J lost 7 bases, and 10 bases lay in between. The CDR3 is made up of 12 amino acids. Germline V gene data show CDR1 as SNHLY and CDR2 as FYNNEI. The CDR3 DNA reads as TGTGCCAGCACTGACGACGGTGAAAAACTGTTTTTT. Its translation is CASTDDGEKLFF.

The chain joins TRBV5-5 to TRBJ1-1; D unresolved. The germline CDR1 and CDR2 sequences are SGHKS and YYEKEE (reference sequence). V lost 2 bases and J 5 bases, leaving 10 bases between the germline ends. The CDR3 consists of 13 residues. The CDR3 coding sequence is TGTGCCAGCAGCTTCACTCAAGATACTGAAGCTTTCTTT. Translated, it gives CASSFTQDTEAFF.

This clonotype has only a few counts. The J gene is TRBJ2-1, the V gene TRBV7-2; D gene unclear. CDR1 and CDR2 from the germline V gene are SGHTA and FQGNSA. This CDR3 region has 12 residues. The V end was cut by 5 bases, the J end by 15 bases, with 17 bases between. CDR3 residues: CASSQTDPFPFF. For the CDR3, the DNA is TGTGCCAGCAGCCAAACGGACCCTTTTCCGTTCTTC. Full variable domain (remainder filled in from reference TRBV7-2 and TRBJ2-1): GAGVSQSPSNKVTEKGKDVELRCDPISGHTALYWYRQSLGQGLEFLIYFQGNSAPDKSGLPSDRFSAERTGGSVSTLTIQRTQQEDSAVYLCASSQTDPFPFFGPGTRLTVL.

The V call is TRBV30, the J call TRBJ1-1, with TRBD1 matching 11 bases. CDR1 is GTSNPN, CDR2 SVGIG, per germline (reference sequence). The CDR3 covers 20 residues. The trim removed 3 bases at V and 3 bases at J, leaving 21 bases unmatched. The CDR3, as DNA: TGTGCCTGGAGCCAAGCACGGTGGACAGGGGGCCTGAGGGTCGACACTGAAGCTTTCTTT. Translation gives CAWSQARWTGGLRVDTEAFF.

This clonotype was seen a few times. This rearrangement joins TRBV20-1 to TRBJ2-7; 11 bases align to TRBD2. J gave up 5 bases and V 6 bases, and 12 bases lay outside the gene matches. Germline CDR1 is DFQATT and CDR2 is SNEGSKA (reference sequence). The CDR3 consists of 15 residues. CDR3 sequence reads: CSAQPISGRANEQYF. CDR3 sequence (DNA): TGCAGTGCCCAACCCATTAGCGGGAGGGCCAACGAGCAGTACTTC.

The CDR3 reads CASSLEQGQWETQYF. DNA for the CDR3: TGTGCCAGCAGCTTAGAACAGGGGCAGTGGGAGACCCAGTACTTC. The chain has TRBV11-3 and TRBJ2-5, with 7 nucleotides matching TRBD1. Unmatched junction bases numbered 6, after V lost 0 bases and J lost 5 bases. Germline V gene sequence: CDR1 SGHNT, CDR2 YENEEA. The CDR3 loop spans 15 amino acids.

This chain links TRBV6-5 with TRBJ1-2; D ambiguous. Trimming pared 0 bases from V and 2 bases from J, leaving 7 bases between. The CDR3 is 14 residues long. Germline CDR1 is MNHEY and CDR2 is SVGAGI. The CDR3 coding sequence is TGTGCCAGCAGTTACTCGGAGGAGAACTATGGCTACACCTTC. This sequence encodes CASSYSEENYGYTF.

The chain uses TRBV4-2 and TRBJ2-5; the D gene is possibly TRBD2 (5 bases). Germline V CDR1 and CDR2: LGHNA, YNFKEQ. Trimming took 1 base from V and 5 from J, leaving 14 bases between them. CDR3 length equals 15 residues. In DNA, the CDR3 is TGTGCCAGCAGCCAAGGGACTGCGGCCCGCGAGACCCAGTACTTC. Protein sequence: CASSQGTAARETQYF.

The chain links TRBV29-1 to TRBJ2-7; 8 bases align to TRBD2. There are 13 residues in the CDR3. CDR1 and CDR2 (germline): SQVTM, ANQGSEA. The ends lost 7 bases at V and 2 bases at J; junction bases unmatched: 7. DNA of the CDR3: TGCAGCGCCATTCCGGGAGGGACCTACGAGCAGTACTTC. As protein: CSAIPGGTYEQYF.

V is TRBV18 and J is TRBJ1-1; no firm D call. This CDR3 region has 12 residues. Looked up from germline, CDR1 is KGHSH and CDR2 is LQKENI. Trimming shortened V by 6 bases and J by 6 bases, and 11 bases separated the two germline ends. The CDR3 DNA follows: TGTGCCAGCTCCCCTCAAGTCGCTGAAGCTTTCTTT. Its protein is CASSPQVAEAFF.

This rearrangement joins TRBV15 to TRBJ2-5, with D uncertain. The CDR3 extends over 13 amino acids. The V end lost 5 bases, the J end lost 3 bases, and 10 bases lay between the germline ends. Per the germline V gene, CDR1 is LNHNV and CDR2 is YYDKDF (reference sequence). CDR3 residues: CATSWTAEETQYF. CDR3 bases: TGTGCCACCAGCTGGACCGCTGAAGAGACCCAGTACTTC.

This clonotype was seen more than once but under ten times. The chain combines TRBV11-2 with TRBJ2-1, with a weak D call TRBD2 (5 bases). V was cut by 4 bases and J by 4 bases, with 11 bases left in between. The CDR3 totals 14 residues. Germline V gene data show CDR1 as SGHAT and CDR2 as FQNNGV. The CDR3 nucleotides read TGTGCCAGCAGCTCCCAAAGGACTTACAATGAGCAGTTCTTC. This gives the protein CASSSQRTYNEQFF.

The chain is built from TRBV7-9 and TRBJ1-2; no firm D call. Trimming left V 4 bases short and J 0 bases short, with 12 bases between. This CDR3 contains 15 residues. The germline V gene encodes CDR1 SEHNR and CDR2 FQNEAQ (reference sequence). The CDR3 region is CASSSGPGSNYGYTF. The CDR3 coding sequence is TGTGCCAGCAGCTCCGGACCGGGCTCTAACTATGGCTACACCTTC.

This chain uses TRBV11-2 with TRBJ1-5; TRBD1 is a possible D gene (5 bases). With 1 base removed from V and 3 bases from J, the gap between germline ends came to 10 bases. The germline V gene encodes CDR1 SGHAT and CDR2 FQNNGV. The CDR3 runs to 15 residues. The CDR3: CASSLGGRFNQPQHF. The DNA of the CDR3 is TGTGCCAGCAGCTTAGGGGGCAGGTTCAATCAGCCCCAGCATTTT.

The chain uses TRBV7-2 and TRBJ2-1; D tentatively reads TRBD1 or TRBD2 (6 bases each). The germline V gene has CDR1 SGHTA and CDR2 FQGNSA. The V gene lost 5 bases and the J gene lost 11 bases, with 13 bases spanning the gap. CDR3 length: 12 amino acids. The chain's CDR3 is CASSQSGGQQFF. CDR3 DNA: TGTGCCAGCAGCCAAAGTGGGGGGCAGCAGTTCTTC. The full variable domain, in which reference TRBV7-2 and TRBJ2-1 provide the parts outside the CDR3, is GAGVSQSPSNKVTEKGKDVELRCDPISGHTALYWYRQSLGQGLEFLIYFQGNSAPDKSGLPSDRFSAERTGGSVSTLTIQRTQQEDSAVYLCASSQSGGQQFFGPGTRLTVL.

CDR3 sequence: CASSLVPGSAYEQYF. In DNA, the CDR3 is TGCGCCAGCAGCTTGGTGCCAGGGAGCGCCTACGAGCAGTACTTC. The rearrangement links TRBV5-1 to TRBJ2-7; either TRBD1 or TRBD2 may supply D (5 bases each). Germline lookup yields CDR1 SGHRS and CDR2 YFSETQ. This CDR3 has 15 residues. The V end was cut by 0 bases, the J end by 2 bases, with 12 bases between. Full variable domain (missing parts from reference TRBV5-1 and TRBJ2-7): KAGVTQTPRYLIKTRGQQVTLSCSPISGHRSVSWYQQTPGQGLQFLFEYFSETQRNKGNFPGRFSGRQFSNSRSEMNVSTLELGDSALYLCASSLVPGSAYEQYFGPGTRLTVT.

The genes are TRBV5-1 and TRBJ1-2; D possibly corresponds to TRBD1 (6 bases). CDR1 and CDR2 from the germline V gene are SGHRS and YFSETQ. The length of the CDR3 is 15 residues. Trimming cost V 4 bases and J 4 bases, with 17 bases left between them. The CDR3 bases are TGCGCCAGCAGCGGCCGGGACACAAGACTCTATGGCTACACCTTC. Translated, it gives CASSGRDTRLYGYTF.

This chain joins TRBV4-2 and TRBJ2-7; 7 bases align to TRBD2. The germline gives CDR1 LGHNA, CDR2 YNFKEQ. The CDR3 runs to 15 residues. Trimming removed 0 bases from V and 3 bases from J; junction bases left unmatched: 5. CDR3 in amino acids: CASSQDPSGVYEQYF. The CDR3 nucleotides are TGTGCCAGCAGCCAAGATCCTAGCGGAGTCTACGAGCAGTACTTC.

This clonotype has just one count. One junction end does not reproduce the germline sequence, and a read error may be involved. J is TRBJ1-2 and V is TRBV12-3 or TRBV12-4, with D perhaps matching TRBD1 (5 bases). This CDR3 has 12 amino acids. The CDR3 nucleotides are TGTGCCAGCAGTTTCGGCAGGGTCGGAAGGGCCTTC. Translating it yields CASSFGRVGRAF.

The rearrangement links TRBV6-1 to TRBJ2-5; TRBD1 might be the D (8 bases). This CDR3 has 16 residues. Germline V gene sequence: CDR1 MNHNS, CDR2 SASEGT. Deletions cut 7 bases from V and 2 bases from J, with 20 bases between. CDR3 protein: CASTWDYRGEQETQYF. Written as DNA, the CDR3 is TGTGCCAGCACATGGGACTACAGGGGGGAGCAAGAGACCCAGTACTTC.

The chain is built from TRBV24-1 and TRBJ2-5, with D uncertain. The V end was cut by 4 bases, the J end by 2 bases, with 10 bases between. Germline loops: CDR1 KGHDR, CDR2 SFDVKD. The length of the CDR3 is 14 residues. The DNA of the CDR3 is TGTGCCACCAGTGACTACCTACGACAAGAGACCCAGTACTTC. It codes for CATSDYLRQETQYF.

The CDR3 nucleotides are TGTGCCAGTAGTACGACGGCCTCCCAAGAGACCCAGTACTTC. It is translated as CASSTTASQETQYF. The rearrangement joins TRBV19 to TRBJ2-5; unclear D gene. CDR1 is LNHDA and CDR2 is SQIVND in the germline V gene (reference sequence). CDR3 length equals 14 residues. Trimming removed 4 bases from V and 1 base from J, with 10 bases in between.

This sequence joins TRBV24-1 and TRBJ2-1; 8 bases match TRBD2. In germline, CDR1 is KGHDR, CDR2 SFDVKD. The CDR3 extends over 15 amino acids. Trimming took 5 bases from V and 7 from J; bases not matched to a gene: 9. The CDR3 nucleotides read TGTGCCACCAGTGTCCCGGGACTAGATGGTAATGAGCAGTTCTTC. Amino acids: CATSVPGLDGNEQFF.

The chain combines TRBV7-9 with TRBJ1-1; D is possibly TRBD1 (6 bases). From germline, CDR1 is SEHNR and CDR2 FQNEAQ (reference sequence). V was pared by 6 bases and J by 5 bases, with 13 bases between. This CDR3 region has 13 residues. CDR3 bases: TGTGCCAGCAGATCGGACAGAAGGACTGAAGCTTTCTTT. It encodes CASRSDRRTEAFF.